The subject of this entry is one T cell receptor (beta chain). Its antigen is currently not known. Base qualities are not recorded, but no much larger clone differs from it by a single base. The library was built by means of the immunoSEQ multiplex PCR assay. For the multiplex PCR, a mixture combining 60 forward primers for TCR Vbeta segments and 13 reverse primers for TCR Jbeta segments was used. The CDR3 region of rearranged TCR beta genes was amplified from genomic DNA with a multiplex PCR assay. The amplified TCR beta libraries were sequenced on the Illumina HiSeq System as 87-base-pair reads. The original pipeline was this. A later analysis counted some 74 million unique TCR beta chains across the 666 repertoires, and roughly 9.9 million of these chains were shared by at least two donors. Raw reads were error-corrected and collapsed into unique sequences by a nearest-neighbor algorithm in which closely related sequences were merged to remove PCR and sequencing errors. CDR3 sequences were aligned to IMGT reference sequences to assign V, D and J gene segments. Each retained sequence needed at least a six-nucleotide match to both a V gene segment and a J gene segment. A rearrangement was called productive if the CDR3 had no stop codons and remained in frame with V and J, and every other rearrangement was called non-productive. Following IMGT convention, CDR3 was defined as the stretch from the second conserved V-encoded cysteine to the conserved J-encoded phenylalanine. In an earlier analysis of 500 to 650 of the donors, sequences lacking an unambiguous match to a single V gene segment were excluded. An earlier analysis of a few hundred of the donors classified V segments as functional when productive rearrangements were above 56.7% and as segregating when the standard deviation between donors was above 5%. A statistical classification framework was developed to diagnose cytomegalovirus status using the catalog of TCR beta chain sequences. In a later analysis, TCR nucleotide sequences were compared against IMGT/GENE-DB human TR gene sequences so that V and J genes could be assigned. Using the TCRdist pipeline, a later analysis assigned CDR3 sequences along with most-parsimonious VDJ recombination scenarios. In a later analysis, each TCR beta chain was defined by its CDR3 amino acid sequence together with its V-gene family, and reads lacking a unique V-gene family were excluded. To address suspected cross-contamination and a sequencing artifact, a later analysis removed 592 highly shared, low-generation-probability nucleotide sequences. For each public chain, a later analysis derived a clonal expansion index from normalized ranks of inferred template counts within each repertoire. Generation probabilities in a later analysis came from a VDJ recombination model fitted to out-of-frame rearrangements, and those results were checked against IGoR. In a later analysis, hypergeometric tests were used to score TCR-TCR, TCR-HLA and TCR-CMV co-occurrence, with a repertoire-size bias correction applied to TCR pairs. False discovery rates were estimated in a later analysis by permuting HLA or CMV assignments 20 times. In a later analysis, co-occurring TCRs were grouped using DBSCAN, and TCRdist sequence similarity was added for clustering within HLA-allele-positive subsets. Repertoires with fewer than 30,000 or more than 120,000 public chains, plus five repertoires with anomalous nucleotide sharing, were excluded from co-occurrence clustering. Sourced from immuneACCESS, this table was stored by TCRdb with only in-frame sequences that have V and J called. A share of the clones is absent; for the studies checked, an unresolved V gene accounts for under half, and the remainder has no known explanation. V and J calls and clone size are those listed in that table; D and trimming were worked out from the DNA. The sample yields over 150,000 clones; around 79% were counted once. In total, the top ten clones hold 2.8% of the sample.

From the cysteine up to the phenylalanine, the CDR3 has a length of 15 residues. Of the read, only the CDR3 DNA is kept; its 45 bases are in frame from base 1. CDR1 and CDR2 were assigned from the germline V gene as SGHAT and FQNNGV. V gives up 0 bases and J gives up 5 bases, and the segment between their germline ends measures 13 bases. The data derive from a study of cytomegalovirus exposure and HLA in healthy donors listed by TCRdb under 2017. Describing the broader study: An earlier analysis of some 600 of the donors reported around 280 Gb of sequence data and 117 million unique TCR beta sequences obtained from some 200 million T cells. An earlier analysis of fewer than 700 of the donors applied high-throughput TCR beta sequencing to assess whether each TCR beta V gene segment acted as functional or pseudogenic. The study was designed to test whether signatures of past pathogen exposure could be identified by cataloging public T cell receptors. The number of donors typed differed by locus, with roughly 620-640 for A, B, C, DRB1 and DQB1, more than 500 for DQA1, 600 to 610 for DPA1, and about 450 for DPB1. Donor age, sex, ethnicity and CMV serostatus were collected together with the repertoire data. Along with the roughly 670-subject first cohort, a separate validation cohort of over 90 different subjects was used. A later genetic analysis took genome-wide SNP genotypes for about 55% of the 666 donors and used that subset as a discovery cohort. Because of strong linkage in the cohort, roughly five DR-DQ haplotypes were treated as single units for association and clustering. Every repertoire in the discovery cohort had been generated on one and the same sequencing platform. The later analysis used no new phenotypic data to find candidate immune exposures, relying instead on TCR beta sequences and their occurrence across donors. The T cell repertoires of 666 subjects were profiled by immunosequencing and related to cytomegalovirus serostatus. An early release that covered about 600 HLA-typed donors contained around 330 gigabases of sequencing data and around 85 million unique TCR sequences. To predict cytomegalovirus infection status, the study brought together high-throughput TCR immunosequencing, statistical association of individual TCRs with disease status, and machine learning. Among 300 to 500 genotyped donors of the cohort, an average of approximately 240,000 unique TCR beta nucleotide sequences was sequenced per donor, of which roughly 18% were non-productive. A later analysis re-examined previously published TCR beta repertoires from about 670 donors and added high-resolution HLA genotyping to investigate patterns of TCR occurrence. HLA typing included class I and class II loci at four-digit resolution. Of the 398 genotyped donors, 65% to 90% fell in the genetic ancestry cluster associated with self-reported Caucasian donors.

In total, roughly 670 healthy bone marrow donors made up the cohort. Cohort members were all nominally healthy when sampled, although unrecorded immune exposures were likely present. The donor tested CMV seronegative, placing the donor among the 300 to 450 seronegative members of the cohort. A peripheral blood sample was provided by each donor, and peripheral blood mononuclear cells were used for TCR beta sequencing. Genomic DNA was extracted from the blood cell samples with the Qiagen DNeasy Blood Extraction Kit. Beyond this particular receptor, the publication reports: The cohort was sequenced for TCR beta chains only, and without alpha or paired-chain data the features that could be detected were limited. Several of the top co-occurrence clusters appeared to be linked to parvovirus B19, influenza, CMV and Epstein-Barr virus, according to a later analysis. According to a later analysis, TCR association rates differed among HLA loci, with DRB1 alleles showing the most associated TCRs and HLA-C alleles showing the fewest. In an earlier analysis of about 600 of the donors, most TCR beta V segments appeared in productive rearrangements about 87% or about 30% of the time, broadly matching IMGT annotations. The classifier was reported to diagnose cytomegalovirus status with high specificity and sensitivity in both the original and validation cohorts. Because HLA typing was missing for some donors at each locus, association tests included only the typed subset. Correlated functional status among segregating V segments might reflect linkage disequilibrium, but an unknown experimental factor could not be ruled out. In the study, 164 TCR beta chains were listed as associated with cytomegalovirus. A further reported finding was that TCR beta sequences accurately predicted the HLA-A and HLA-B alleles for most subjects in the first cohort. At a false discovery rate of 0.05, a later analysis linked 16,951 TCR beta sequences to specific HLA alleles. The earlier analysis of some 560 of the donors excluded some 15 rarely observed V segments, including chromosome 9 orphons, because counts were too low. For the cohort, immune exposure information was limited to CMV serostatus. It was suggested by the authors that the approach could potentially be generalized to other disease states and immunological phenotypes. Sequencing depth was assumed to be roughly uniform across donors in the presence/absence analyses, though that assumption may not hold. A later genetic analysis associated a missense DCLRE1C variant with V-gene and J-gene trimming of TCR beta chains, and an independent cohort replicated the association. When HLA alleles, especially DR and DQ, strongly co-occurred, TCR associations were difficult to assign to individual alleles. Compared with equally common non-associated chains, HLA-associated TCR beta chains in a later analysis were more clonally expanded and had lower generation probabilities. In a later genetic analysis, fewer N-insertions in productive TCRs were reported among donors in an Asian-associated ancestry cluster than the approximately 630-donor mean. Because the 87-base-pair reads could not distinguish some IMGT-functional V segments, including TRBV6-2 and TRBV6-3, those segments were excluded. Across donors, most TCR sequences were observed very rarely, whereas some public TCRs were present in many individuals. In vitro tests confirmed that a few of the cytomegalovirus-associated TCR beta chains recognize cytomegalovirus antigens. A cluster of highly shared sequence variants was judged likely to be a technical artifact of the sequencing pipeline. Most CMV-associated TCR beta chains appeared to be HLA-restricted in a later analysis, and the HLA associations seemed to be driven largely by CMV exposure.

Recombination linked TRBV11-2 to TRBJ2-5; the best D guess is TRBD1, with 7 bases matching. Sequenced input: PBMCs. This clonotype originated in a man between 18 and 29 years old in good health and CMV-seronegative. The CDR3 amino acid sequence is: CASSLDPGGPETQYF. The DNA is as follows: TGTGCCAGCAGCTTAGATCCAGGGGGGCCCGAGACCCAGTACTTC.